This T cell receptor beta chain derives from a study of OX40 agonist ivuxolimab in advanced cancers. Assay: immunoSEQ multiplex PCR; the TCRdb copy retains only in-frame clones and omits some. This sample carries approximately 60,000 clones, almost 85% of them seen once, and the ten largest clones take roughly 9.2%. The CDR3 is 13 residues long. The germline CDR1 and CDR2 sequences are MDHEN and SYDVKM. Trimming stripped 5 bases from V and 1 base from J, with 9 bases between. The specimen was CD4+ or CD8+ T cells sorted from blood, collected in a trial of the OX40 agonist ivuxolimab. This clonotype was sampled from an adult with an advanced solid tumor such as melanoma, head and neck, liver or kidney cancer. The chain combines TRBV28 with TRBJ2-7; no clear D gene. CDR3 amino acids: CASSGPGSYEQYF. The DNA for the CDR3 is TGTGCCAGCAGTGGCCCTGGATCCTACGAGCAGTACTTC.